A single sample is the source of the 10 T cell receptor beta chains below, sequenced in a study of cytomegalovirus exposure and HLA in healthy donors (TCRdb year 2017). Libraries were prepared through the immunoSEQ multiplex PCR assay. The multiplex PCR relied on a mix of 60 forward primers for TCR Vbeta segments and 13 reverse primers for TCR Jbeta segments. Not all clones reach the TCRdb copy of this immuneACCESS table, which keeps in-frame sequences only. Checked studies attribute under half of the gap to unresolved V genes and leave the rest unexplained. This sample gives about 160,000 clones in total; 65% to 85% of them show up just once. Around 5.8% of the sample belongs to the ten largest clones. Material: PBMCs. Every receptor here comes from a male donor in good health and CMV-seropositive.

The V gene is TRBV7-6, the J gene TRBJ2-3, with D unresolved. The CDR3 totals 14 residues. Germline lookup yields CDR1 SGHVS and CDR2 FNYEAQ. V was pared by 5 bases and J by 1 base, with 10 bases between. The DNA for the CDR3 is TGTGCCAGCAGCCGGTGGAGTGGCACAGATACGCAGTATTTT. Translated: CASSRWSGTDTQYF.

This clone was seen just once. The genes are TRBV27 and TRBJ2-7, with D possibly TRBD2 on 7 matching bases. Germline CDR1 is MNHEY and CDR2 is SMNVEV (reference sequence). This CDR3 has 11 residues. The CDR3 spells CGGGGGCEQYF. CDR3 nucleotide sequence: TGTGGGGGGGGCGGGGGATGCGAGCAGTACTTC.

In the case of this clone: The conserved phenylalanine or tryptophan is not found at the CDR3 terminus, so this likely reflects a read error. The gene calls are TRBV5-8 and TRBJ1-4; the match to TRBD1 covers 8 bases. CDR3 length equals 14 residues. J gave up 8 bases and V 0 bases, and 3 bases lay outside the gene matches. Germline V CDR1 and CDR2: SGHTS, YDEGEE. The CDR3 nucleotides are TGTGCCAGCAGCTTGGGCAGGGGGCGAGAAAAACTGTTTTTG. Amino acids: CASSLGRGREKLFL.

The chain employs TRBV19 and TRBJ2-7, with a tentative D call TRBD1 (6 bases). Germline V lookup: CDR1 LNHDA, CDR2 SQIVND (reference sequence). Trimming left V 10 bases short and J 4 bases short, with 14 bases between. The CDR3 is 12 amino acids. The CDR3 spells CATQGSFYEQYF. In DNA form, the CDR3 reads TGTGCCACCCAGGGGAGTTTTTACGAGCAGTACTTC.

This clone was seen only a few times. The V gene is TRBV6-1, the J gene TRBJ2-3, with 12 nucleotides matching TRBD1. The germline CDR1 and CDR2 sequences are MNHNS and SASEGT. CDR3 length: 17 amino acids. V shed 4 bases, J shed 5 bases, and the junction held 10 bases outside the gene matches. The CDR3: CASSARGDRGRKDTQYF. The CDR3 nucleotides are TGTGCCAGCAGTGCCCGGGGGGACAGGGGGCGCAAAGATACGCAGTATTTT.

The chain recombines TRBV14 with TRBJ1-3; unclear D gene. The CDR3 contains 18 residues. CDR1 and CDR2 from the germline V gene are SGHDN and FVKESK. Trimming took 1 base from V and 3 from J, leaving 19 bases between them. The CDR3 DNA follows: TGTGCCAGCAGCCAAGGGGGAGTTTGGGAGGCTCGTGGAAACACCATATATTTT. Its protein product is CASSQGGVWEARGNTIYF.

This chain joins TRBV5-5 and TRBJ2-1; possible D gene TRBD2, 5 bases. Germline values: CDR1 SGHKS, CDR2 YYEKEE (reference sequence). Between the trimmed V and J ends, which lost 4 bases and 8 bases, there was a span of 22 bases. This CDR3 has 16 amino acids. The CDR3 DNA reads TGTGCCAGCAGCCCCCGAGGACTCGATCTTATCCATGAGCAGTTCTTC. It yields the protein CASSPRGLDLIHEQFF.

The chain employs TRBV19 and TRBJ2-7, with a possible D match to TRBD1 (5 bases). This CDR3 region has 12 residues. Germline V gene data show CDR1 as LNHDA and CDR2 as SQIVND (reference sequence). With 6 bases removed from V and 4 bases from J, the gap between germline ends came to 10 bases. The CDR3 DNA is TGTGCCAGTAGCGGCAGGGATTACGAGCAGTACTTC. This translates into CASSGRDYEQYF.

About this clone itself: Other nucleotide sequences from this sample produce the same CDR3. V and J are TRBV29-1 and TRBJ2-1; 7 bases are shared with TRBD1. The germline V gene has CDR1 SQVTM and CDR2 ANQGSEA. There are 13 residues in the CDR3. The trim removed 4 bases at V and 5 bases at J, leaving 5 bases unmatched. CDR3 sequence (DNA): TGCAGCGTTGCTCGACAGGGCAACAATGAGCAGTTCTTC. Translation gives CSVARQGNNEQFF.

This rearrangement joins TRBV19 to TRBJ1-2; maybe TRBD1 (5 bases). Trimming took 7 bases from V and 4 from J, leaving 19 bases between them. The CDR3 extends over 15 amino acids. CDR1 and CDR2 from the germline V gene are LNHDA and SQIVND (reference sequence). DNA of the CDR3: TGTGCCAGTATGAGTGGGGGGGGTGTCGTCTATGGCTACACCTTC. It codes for CASMSGGGVVYGYTF.